What follows is one TCR beta chain and its context. Antigen specificity is unknown. The CDR3 has 14 residues. Germline loops: CDR1 SGHRS, CDR2 YFSETQ. An approximately 2.5 ml blood sample was drawn per donor. TCRdb reprocessed the 5' RACE reads, with one entry per CDR3 protein and no DNA. The ten top clones account for over 5.5%, within a sample of hundreds of thousands of distinct CDR3 sequences. These data are taken from a study of monozygotic twins with inflammatory bowel disease. General observations from the study: Twins with IBD had fewer clonotypes in common with others than healthy twins, particularly during disease activity.

The sequenced sample consisted of blood. The chain carries TRBV5-1 and TRBJ2-5; TCRdb indicates TRBD2, and absent DNA this call remains unverified. The TCR sequence derives from a human donor with ulcerative colitis or Crohn's disease, or a healthy co-twin of an affected twin (not recorded which). CDR3: CASRLGSPGETQYF.